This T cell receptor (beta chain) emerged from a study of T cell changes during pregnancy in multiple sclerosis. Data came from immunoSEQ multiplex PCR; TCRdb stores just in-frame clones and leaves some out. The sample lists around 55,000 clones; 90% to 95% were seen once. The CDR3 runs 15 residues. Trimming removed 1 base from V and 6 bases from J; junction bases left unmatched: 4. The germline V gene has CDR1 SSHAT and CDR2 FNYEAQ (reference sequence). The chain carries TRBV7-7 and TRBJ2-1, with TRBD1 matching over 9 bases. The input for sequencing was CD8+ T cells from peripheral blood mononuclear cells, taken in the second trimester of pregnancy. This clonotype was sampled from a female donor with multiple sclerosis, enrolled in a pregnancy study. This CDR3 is CASSLETGGLNEQFF. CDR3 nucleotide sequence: TGTGCCAGCAGCTTAGAGACAGGGGGGCTCAATGAGCAGTTCTTC.